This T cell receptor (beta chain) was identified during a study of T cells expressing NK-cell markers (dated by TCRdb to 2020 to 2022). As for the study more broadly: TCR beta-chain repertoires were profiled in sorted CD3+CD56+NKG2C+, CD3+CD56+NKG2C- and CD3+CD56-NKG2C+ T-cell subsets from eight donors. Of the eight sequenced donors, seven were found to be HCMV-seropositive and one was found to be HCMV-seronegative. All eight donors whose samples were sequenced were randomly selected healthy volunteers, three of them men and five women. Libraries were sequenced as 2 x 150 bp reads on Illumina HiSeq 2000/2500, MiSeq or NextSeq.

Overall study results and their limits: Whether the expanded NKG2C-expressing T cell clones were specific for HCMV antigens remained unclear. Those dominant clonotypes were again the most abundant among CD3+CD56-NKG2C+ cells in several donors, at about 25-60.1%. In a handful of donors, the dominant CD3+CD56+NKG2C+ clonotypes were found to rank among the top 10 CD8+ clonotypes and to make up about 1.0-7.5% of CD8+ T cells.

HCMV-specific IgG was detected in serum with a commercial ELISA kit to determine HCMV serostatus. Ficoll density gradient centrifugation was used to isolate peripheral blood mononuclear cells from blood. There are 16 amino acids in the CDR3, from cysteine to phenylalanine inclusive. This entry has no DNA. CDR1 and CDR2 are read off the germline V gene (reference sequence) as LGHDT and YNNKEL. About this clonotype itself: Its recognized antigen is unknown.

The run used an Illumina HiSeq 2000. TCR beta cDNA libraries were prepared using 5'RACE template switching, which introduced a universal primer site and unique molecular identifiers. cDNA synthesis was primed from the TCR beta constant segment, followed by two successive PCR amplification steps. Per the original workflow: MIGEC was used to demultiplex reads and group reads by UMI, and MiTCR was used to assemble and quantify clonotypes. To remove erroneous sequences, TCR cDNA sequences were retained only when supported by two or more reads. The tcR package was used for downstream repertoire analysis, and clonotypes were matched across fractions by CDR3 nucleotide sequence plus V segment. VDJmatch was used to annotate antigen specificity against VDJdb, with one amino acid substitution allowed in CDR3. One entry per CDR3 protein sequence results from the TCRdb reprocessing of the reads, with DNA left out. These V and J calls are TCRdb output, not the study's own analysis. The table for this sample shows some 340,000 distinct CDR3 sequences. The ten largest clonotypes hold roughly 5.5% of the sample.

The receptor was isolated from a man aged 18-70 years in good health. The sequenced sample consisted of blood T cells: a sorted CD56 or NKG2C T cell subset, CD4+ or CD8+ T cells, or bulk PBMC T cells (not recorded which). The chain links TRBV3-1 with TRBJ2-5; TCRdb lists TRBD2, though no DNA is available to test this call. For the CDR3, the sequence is CASSQEVAGLLGTQYF.